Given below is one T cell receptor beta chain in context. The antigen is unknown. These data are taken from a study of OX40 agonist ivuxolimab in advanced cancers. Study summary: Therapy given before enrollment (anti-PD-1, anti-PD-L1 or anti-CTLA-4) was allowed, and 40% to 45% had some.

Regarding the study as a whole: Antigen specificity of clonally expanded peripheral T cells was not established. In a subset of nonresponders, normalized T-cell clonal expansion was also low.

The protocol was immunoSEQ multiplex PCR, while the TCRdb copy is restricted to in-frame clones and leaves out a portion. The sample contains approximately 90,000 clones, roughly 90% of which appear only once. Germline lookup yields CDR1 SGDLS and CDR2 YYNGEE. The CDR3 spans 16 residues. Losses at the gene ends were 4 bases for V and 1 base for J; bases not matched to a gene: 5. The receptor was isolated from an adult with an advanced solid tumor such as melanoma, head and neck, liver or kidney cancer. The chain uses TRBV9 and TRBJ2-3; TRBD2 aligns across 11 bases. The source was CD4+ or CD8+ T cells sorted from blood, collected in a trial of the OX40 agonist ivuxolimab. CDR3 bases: TGTGCCAGCAGCACCCTAGCGGGGGGCGGCACAGATACGCAGTATTTT. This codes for CASSTLAGGGTDTQYF.